These 2 T cell receptor beta chains share one sample of origin, sequenced in a study of blood T cell repertoires in COVID-19 (TCRdb year 2020). The protocol used for the library was the immunoSEQ multiplex PCR assay. In its TCRdb copy, this immuneACCESS table keeps in-frame sequences only and misses some clones. Where compared with another copy, unresolved V genes explain less than half of these, and the others have no known cause. This sample comprises around 100,000 clones, 80% of them detected only once. The ten largest clones add up to approximately 29% of the sample. Sample: peripheral blood. Receptors were obtained from an older man with active or convalescent COVID-19.

V usage is TRBV2 and J usage is TRBJ2-7; TRBD1 agrees at 8 bases. Germline loops: CDR1 SNHLY, CDR2 FYNNEI. The CDR3 extends over 17 amino acids. Trimming at V came to 1 base and at J to 2 bases, leaving 10 bases not matched to a gene. The CDR3 bases are TGTGCCAGCAGTGAAGACTTTAGAGGGACAGGAACCTACGAGCAGTACTTC. Encoded protein: CASSEDFRGTGTYEQYF.

The chain joins TRBV7-9 to TRBJ1-3; D may be TRBD1 (5 bases). CDR3 length: 14 residues. Germline values: CDR1 SEHNR, CDR2 FQNEAQ (reference sequence). Trimming stripped 4 bases from V and 0 bases from J, with 7 bases between. CDR3 coding DNA: TGTGCCAGCAGCTCGGACATCTCTGGAAACACCATATATTTT. It translates to CASSSDISGNTIYF.